What follows is one T cell receptor (beta chain) and its context. This clone is assessed as medium-sized (0.01 to 0.1%). The clone's antigen remains unknown. Nothing much larger sits one base from this clone, and base qualities are not available. Genomic DNA was extracted from sorted cells for sequencing of the TCRbeta CDR3 region. TCRbeta CDR3 regions were sequenced using the immunoSEQ Assay. Held by TCRdb, this immuneACCESS table contains in-frame sequences only and omits some clones. Under half of the omission traces to an unresolved V gene where checked; the cause of the rest is unknown. The table for this sample lists 30,000 to 40,000 clones; 65% to 85% of them were counted only once. The top ten hold 20% to 30% of the sample. Patients with autoimmune disease history or receiving systemic immunosuppression were excluded from the trial. Peripheral blood for TCR sequencing was collected from all dose cohorts at baseline, on cycle 4 day 1, and on cycle 7 day 1. Samples came from an open-label, multicenter, first-in-human phase I dose-escalation trial of ivuxolimab. The trial enrolled adults with locally advanced or metastatic head and neck squamous cell, hepatocellular, melanoma or renal cell carcinoma. Before TCR sequencing, CD4+ T cells and CD8+ T cells from peripheral blood were sorted into separate populations.

The sample originates from a study of OX40 agonist ivuxolimab in advanced cancers. Concerning the study at large: The costimulatory receptor OX40 (CD134) was targeted by ivuxolimab, a fully human IgG2 agonistic monoclonal antibody. Intravenous ivuxolimab was administered to patients every 2 weeks at six dose levels: 0.01, 0.1, 0.3, 1.5, 3 and 10 mg/kg. Of the roughly 50 dose-escalation patients, hepatocellular carcinoma was present in about 20, melanoma in roughly 15, renal cell carcinoma in 9 and head and neck cancer in 9. In the dose-escalation cohort, more than 75% of patients were male, and the mean age was about 55 years, with a range of about 23 to 85. Prior anti-PD-1, anti-PD-L1 or anti-CTLA-4 therapy was permitted, and checkpoint inhibitors had been received by less than 45% of dose-escalation patients. Partial responses were achieved by three dose-escalation patients, of whom one had hepatocellular carcinoma and two had cutaneous melanoma. Peripheral TCRbeta sequencing aimed to test whether ivuxolimab altered TCR sequence diversity and caused clonal T-cell expansion. The paper describes the monotherapy dose-escalation part (N ≈ 51 patients) of the phase I trial of ivuxolimab. The full study reports these points: Low levels of normalized T-cell clonal expansion were also seen in some patients who did not respond. On average, CD8+ T cells showed more expanded clones than CD4+ T cells after ivuxolimab. The antigen specificity of the peripheral T cells that underwent clonal expansion was not determined. In the 0.1-3.0 mg/kg groups, partial responders had among the lowest normalized peripheral clonal expansion, particularly in CD8+ T cells. At doses from 0.1 to 3.0 mg/kg, clonal expansion was seen in both CD4+ and CD8+ blood T cells between baseline and week 6.

V loses 6 bases, J loses 0 bases, and the germline ends lie 6 bases apart. From the cysteine up to the phenylalanine, the CDR3 has a length of 12 residues. Only the CDR3 portion is preserved as DNA: 36 bases, with reading frame beginning at the first base. The germline V gene sets CDR1 to MDHEN and CDR2 to SYDVKM. The sequences come from CD4+ or CD8+ T cells sorted from blood, collected in a trial of the OX40 agonist ivuxolimab. The TCR was taken from an adult with an advanced solid tumor such as melanoma, head and neck, liver or kidney cancer. The sequence joins TRBV28 to TRBJ2-7; confidence is insufficient to name the D gene. The CDR3: CASSLSSYEQYF. At the DNA level, the sequence is TGTGCCAGCAGCCTTAGCTCCTACGAGCAGTACTTC. With the rest looked up from the reference TRBV28 and TRBJ2-7 genes rather than sequenced, the full variable domain is DVKVTQSSRYLVKRTGEKVFLECVQDMDHENMFWYRQDPGLGLRLIYFSYDVKMKEKGDIPEGYSVSREKKERFSLILESASTNQTSMYLCASSLSSYEQYFGPGTRLTVT.